Listed here are 29 T cell receptor beta chains from one sample, sequenced in a study of T cells after yellow fever vaccination (dated by TCRdb to about 2019). The treatment or condition label for this specimen denotes: live attenuated yellow fever vaccine strain. Library construction relied on 5' RACE. For sequencing, an Illumina NovaSeq 6000 was employed. Starting from the raw public reads, TCRdb applied fastp trimming at Q25, assembled clones with MiXCR and retained in-frame beta chains. Rows with one shared CDR3 protein collapse into an entry with the most common genes and DNA. For this sample the table gives approximately 250,000 distinct CDR3 sequences, of which about 5.2% were detected only once. The ten most abundant clones make up around 3.5% of the sample. The source material was CD4+ T cells sorted from PBMCs, sampled on the day of the yellow fever booster vaccination. These receptors were collected from a man younger than 35 who received the YFV17D yellow fever vaccine.

The gene calls are TRBV13 and TRBJ2-5; TRBD1 matches at 7 bases. Germline V CDR1 and CDR2: PRHDT, FYEKMQ (reference sequence). The CDR3 totals 19 residues. V shed 0 bases and J 5 bases; nucleotides not matched to a gene: 18. CDR3 in DNA: TGTGCCAGCAGCTTAGGCCTGGGTCGTAACAGGGGAGCCGCCGAGACCCAGTACTTC. Translating gives CASSLGLGRNRGAAETQYF. The full variable domain, its missing parts supplied by reference TRBV13 and TRBJ2-5, is AAGVIQSPRHLIKEKRETATLKCYPIPRHDTVYWYQQGPGQDPQFLISFYEKMQSDKGSIPDRFSAQQFSDYHSELNMSSLELGDSALYFCASSLGLGRNRGAAETQYFGPGTRLLVL.

The J gene is TRBJ1-2, the V gene TRBV5-4; D call uncertain. With 4 bases removed from V and 4 bases from J, the gap between germline ends came to 17 bases. Germline V gene lookup returns CDR1 SGHNT and CDR2 YYREEE (reference sequence). The CDR3 is made up of 15 amino acids. The CDR3 sequence is CASSPREGSAYGYTF. The CDR3 DNA reads TGTGCCAGCAGCCCACGGGAGGGCTCGGCCTATGGCTACACCTTC.

This clonotype has ten or more counts. The chain carries TRBV12-3 or TRBV12-4 and TRBJ2-3; 7 bases line up with TRBD2. The CDR3 is 13 residues long. V gave up 11 bases and J gave up 5 bases; unmatched junction bases: 10. The CDR3 region is CASSAGLLDTQYF. The CDR3 region has the DNA TGTGCCTCCTCAGCGGGGCTATTAGATACGCAGTATTTT.

The chain links TRBV20-1 to TRBJ2-1; a possible D gene is TRBD1 (6 bases). V shed 6 bases and J shed 12 bases, with 18 bases lying between them. CDR3 size: 12 residues. Looked up from germline, CDR1 is DFQATT and CDR2 is SNEGSKA (reference sequence). CDR3 sequence: CSAPRPARGQFF. The CDR3 DNA is TGCAGTGCCCCCCGACCAGCCAGGGGGCAGTTCTTC.

V is TRBV6-2 or TRBV6-3 and J is TRBJ1-2, with D perhaps TRBD1 (6 bases). The germline gives CDR1 MNHEY, CDR2 SVGEGT. This CDR3 has 15 residues. V was pared by 4 bases and J by 4 bases, with 16 bases between. The CDR3 DNA reads TGTGCCAGCAGTTCCCAGGGGATTGTCCTCTATGGCTACACCTTC. Encoded protein: CASSSQGIVLYGYTF.

The chain's CDR3 is CSAIGFTNTGELFF. CDR3 DNA: TGCAGTGCTATTGGGTTTACCAACACCGGGGAGCTGTTTTTT. The V and J genes are TRBV20-1 and TRBJ2-2; D is unresolved. This CDR3 region has 14 residues. V was cut by 4 bases and J by 2 bases, with 11 bases left in between. CDR1 and CDR2 from the germline V gene are DFQATT and SNEGSKA (reference sequence).

This chain joins TRBV12-3 or TRBV12-4 and TRBJ1-1; tentative D call: TRBD1 (5 bases). The CDR3 runs to 15 residues. V lost 3 bases, J lost 0 bases, and 11 bases lay in between. The CDR3 region is CASSFGGTMNTEAFF. The CDR3 region has the DNA TGTGCCAGCAGTTTCGGAGGGACCATGAACACTGAAGCTTTCTTT.

This clonotype was counted only a few times. This chain uses TRBV7-2 with TRBJ1-2, with 9 bases that match TRBD1. The V gene's germline CDR1 is SGHTA and CDR2 FQGNSA. This CDR3 is 14 amino acids long. J was trimmed by 2 bases and V by 5 bases; bases with no gene match: 3. The DNA for the CDR3 is TGTGCCAGCAGCGGACAGGGGCACAACTATGGCTACACCTTC. Translation: CASSGQGHNYGYTF.

This chain joins TRBV4-2 and TRBJ1-6; D gene uncertain. The CDR3 loop spans 15 amino acids. V lost 0 bases and J 9 bases, leaving 12 bases between the germline ends. Per the germline V gene, CDR1 is LGHNA and CDR2 is YNFKEQ. DNA for the CDR3: TGTGCCAGCAGCCAAGAAGTGGGATCTAGTTCACCCCTCCACTTT. It translates to CASSQEVGSSSPLHF.

The rearrangement uses TRBV7-2 and TRBJ2-3; possible D gene TRBD2, 6 bases. CDR1 is SGHTA, CDR2 FQGNSA, per germline. There are 14 residues in the CDR3. Trimming removed 4 bases from V and 6 bases from J, with 14 bases in between. DNA for the CDR3: TGTGCCAGCAGCTCACCCCCCCGGGGGGATACGCAGTATTTT. Protein sequence: CASSSPPRGDTQYF.

Ten or more counts support this clonotype. The chain recombines TRBV10-2 with TRBJ1-1; D might be TRBD1 (5 bases). The germline gives CDR1 WSHSY, CDR2 SAAADI. There are 14 residues in the CDR3. V was trimmed by 2 bases and J by 3 bases, leaving 10 bases between them. In nucleotides, the CDR3 is TGCGCCAGCAGTGAGAGGGGAACTTACACTGAAGCTTTCTTT. It is translated as CASSERGTYTEAFF.

In its sample, this clonotype was seen many times. The CDR3 sequence is CASKLRGGTVAKNIQYF. Here the CDR3 DNA reads TGTGCCAGTAAACTCCGGGGAGGGACAGTAGCCAAAAACATTCAGTACTTC. The J gene is TRBJ2-4, the V gene TRBV6-2 or TRBV6-3; TRBD1 or TRBD2 may be the D gene (7 bases each). This CDR3 has 17 residues. Trimming removed 9 bases from V and 0 bases from J, with 21 bases in between. Germline V gene sequence: CDR1 MNHEY, CDR2 SVGEGT.

This clonotype has a count of ten or more. The V gene is TRBV7-8, the J gene TRBJ2-5; TRBD2 matches at 12 bases. Trimming took 5 bases from V and 1 from J; bases not matched to a gene: 14. CDR3 length: 19 amino acids. Germline V gives CDR1 SGHVS, CDR2 FQNEAQ. This CDR3 reads CASSPRSASGGALQETQYF. The CDR3 DNA sequence: TGTGCCAGCAGCCCAAGATCCGCTAGCGGGGGGGCTCTCCAAGAGACCCAGTACTTC.

The chain is built from TRBV2 and TRBJ2-7; TRBD1 might be the D (6 bases). Trimming pared 4 bases from V and 6 bases from J, leaving 13 bases between. CDR1 and CDR2 (germline): SNHLY, FYNNEI. The CDR3 consists of 13 residues. The CDR3 region has the DNA TGTGCCAGCAGTGTCGTGGGGGCTGGCGAGCAGTACGTC. This translates into CASSVVGAGEQYV.

The chain has TRBV20-1 and TRBJ1-6; no clear D gene. The length of the CDR3 is 16 residues. Between the trimmed V and J ends, which lost 1 base and 5 bases, there was a span of 15 bases. Germline-derived CDR1 and CDR2 are DFQATT and SNEGSKA (reference sequence). The CDR3 sequence is CSARGSRVGNNSPLHF. DNA for the CDR3: TGCAGTGCTAGAGGGTCGAGGGTGGGTAATAATTCACCCCTCCACTTT.

This clonotype was picked up many times. The germline gene is not matched at one end of the junction; a read error may be the cause. The V and J genes are TRBV5-1 and TRBJ2-3, with D tentatively TRBD1 (6 bases). The germline V gene has CDR1 SGHRS and CDR2 YFSETQ. The CDR3 has 13 residues. The DNA for the CDR3 is TGCGCCAGCAGTTTGGGGGCCGGAGATACGCAGTATTTT. Translated: CASSLGAGDTQYF.

The J gene is TRBJ1-2, the V gene TRBV12-3 or TRBV12-4; D gene ambiguous. V was trimmed by 6 bases and J by 4 bases, leaving 9 bases between them. The CDR3 consists of 12 residues. For the CDR3, the DNA is TGTGCCAGCAGCTCCCCAGGCTATGGCTACACCTTC. Its protein is CASSSPGYGYTF.

In its sample, this clonotype was seen many times. The chain uses TRBV5-5 and TRBJ2-1; D is undetermined. Trimming cost V 1 base and J 3 bases, with 23 bases left between them. The V gene's germline CDR1 is SGHKS and CDR2 YYEKEE (reference sequence). The CDR3 has 19 residues. The CDR3: CASSLSYDQRASIYNEQFF. CDR3 nucleotides: TGTGCCAGCAGCTTGTCTTATGACCAAAGGGCGTCAATCTACAATGAGCAGTTCTTC.

This clonotype was recorded many times. This chain connects TRBV5-1 to TRBJ2-1; the D gene is possibly TRBD1 (6 bases). The germline V and J ends were trimmed by 3 bases and 9 bases, with 19 bases remaining between them. The V gene's germline CDR1 is SGHRS and CDR2 YFSETQ. The CDR3 is 15 residues long. CDR3 protein: CASSSEGVKGGEQFF. The DNA for the CDR3 is TGCGCCAGCAGCTCCGAGGGCGTCAAAGGGGGTGAGCAGTTCTTC.

The chain has TRBV5-1 and TRBJ2-2; D may be TRBD1 (5 bases). The length of the CDR3 is 11 residues. V lost 6 bases and J lost 5, with 5 bases in between. The germline V gene has CDR1 SGHRS and CDR2 YFSETQ. The CDR3, as DNA: TGCGCCAGCAAGGGGACCGGGGAGCTGTTTTTT. This codes for CASKGTGELFF.

J is TRBJ2-3 and V is TRBV10-3, with 15 bases lining up with TRBD2. Losses at the gene ends were 3 bases for V and 6 bases for J; bases not matched to a gene: 7. Germline V CDR1 and CDR2: ENHRY, SYGVKD. The CDR3 contains 17 residues. DNA of the CDR3: TGTGCCATCAGTGATCGGACTAGCGGGGGGGCCTGGGATACGCAGTATTTT. Its protein product is CAISDRTSGGAWDTQYF.

The chain joins TRBV24-1 to TRBJ2-5, with 9 bases identical to TRBD1. CDR1 is KGHDR, CDR2 SFDVKD, per germline. V dropped 3 bases and J dropped 5; count of bases not matched to a gene: 9. The CDR3 spans 16 residues. CDR3 DNA sequence: TGTGCCACCAGTGATAACCCAACAGGGGGCGGCGAGACCCAGTACTTC. It yields the protein CATSDNPTGGGETQYF.

The genes are TRBV5-1 and TRBJ2-1; 7 nucleotides line up with TRBD1. CDR1 and CDR2 (germline): SGHRS, YFSETQ. J gave up 7 bases and V 4 bases, and 8 bases lay outside the gene matches. This CDR3 comprises 14 residues. CDR3 residues: CASSPTGLPNEQFF. The DNA of the CDR3 is TGCGCCAGCAGCCCGACAGGGCTCCCGAATGAGCAGTTCTTC.

This clonotype turned up a few times. This chain uses TRBV19 with TRBJ2-7; the match to TRBD2 covers 9 bases. V trimming: 4 bases; J trimming: 4 bases; junction bases outside the gene matches: 8. The germline V gene has CDR1 LNHDA and CDR2 SQIVND (reference sequence). The CDR3 contains 15 residues. Here the CDR3 reads CASSTAETSGYEQYF. The CDR3 DNA is TGTGCCAGTAGTACAGCAGAGACTAGCGGTTACGAGCAGTACTTC. The complete variable domain, with remaining parts taken from reference TRBV19 and TRBJ2-7, reads DGGITQSPKYLFRKEGQNVTLSCEQNLNHDAMYWYRQDPGQGLRLIYYSQIVNDFQKGDIAEGYSVSREKKESFPLTVTSAQKNPTAFYLCASSTAETSGYEQYFGPGTRLTVT.

The chain couples TRBV24-1 to TRBJ2-3, with 8 bases identical to TRBD1. Germline assignment: CDR1 KGHDR and CDR2 SFDVKD. This CDR3 region has 15 residues. The V gene end was trimmed by 4 bases and the J gene end by 2 bases; junction bases not matched to a gene: 4. Here the CDR3 reads CATSDRQGNTDTQYF. CDR3 sequence (DNA): TGTGCCACCAGTGACCGACAGGGGAACACAGATACGCAGTATTTT.

J is TRBJ2-6 and V is TRBV18, with a possible D match to TRBD2 (5 bases). The CDR3 consists of 17 residues. The V end lost 4 bases, the J end lost 0 bases, and 13 bases lay between the germline ends. The V gene's germline CDR1 is KGHSH and CDR2 LQKENI. The CDR3: CASSRGGLHSGANVLTF. The CDR3 DNA follows: TGTGCCAGCTCACGAGGAGGCCTCCACTCTGGGGCCAACGTCCTGACTTTC.

The chain employs TRBV6-5 and TRBJ1-2, with TRBD1 as a possible D gene (6 bases). Germline assignment: CDR1 MNHEY and CDR2 SVGAGI. Trimming took 9 bases from V and 3 from J, leaving 17 bases between them. The CDR3 runs to 14 residues. The CDR3 here is CASGGAFRDYGYTF. The DNA of the CDR3 is TGTGCCAGTGGGGGGGCTTTCAGGGACTATGGCTACACCTTC.

This clonotype was counted at least ten times. The chain has TRBV12-3 or TRBV12-4 and TRBJ1-1; no definite D call. This CDR3 region has 13 residues. The ends were cut back, 6 bases at V and 5 bases at J, with 13 bases in the middle. CDR3 DNA: TGTGCCAGCAGACCGACACGAATAACTGAAGCTTTCTTT. This codes for CASRPTRITEAFF.

This clonotype was observed many times. J is TRBJ2-3 and V is TRBV2; D gene unclear. Per the germline V gene, CDR1 is SNHLY and CDR2 is FYNNEI. The V end was cut by 7 bases, the J end by 3 bases, with 5 bases between. CDR3 length equals 11 residues. CDR3 bases: TGTGCCAGCATGTGGACAGATACGCAGTATTTT. This gives the protein CASMWTDTQYF.